The 26 T cell receptor beta chains reported below all come from one sample, sequenced in a study of persistence of HIV-infected CD4 T cells. Sequencing used immunoSEQ version 4 in survey mode. The data were produced by immunoSEQ multiplex PCR, yet TCRdb's version contains in-frame clones alone and is incomplete. The sample lists 35,000 to 45,000 clones; 85% to 90% were seen once. Their target antigens are unknown. Cells were stimulated with overlapping HIV-1 Gag 15-mer peptides. Sorted nonresponding memory CD4+ T cells were CD40L-negative, CD69-negative, CD45RO-high. Sequencing was performed on cultured CD4+ T cells from PBMCs, taken from a patient who received antiretroviral therapy. The receptors here all came from an adult with HIV. The donor label of this sample is uncertain.

This chain uses TRBV5-1 with TRBJ2-7, with TRBD1 matching 10 bases. V was clipped by 5 bases and J by 5 bases; unmatched bases: 4. CDR1 is SGHRS, CDR2 YFSETQ, per germline. The CDR3 loop spans 13 amino acids. CDR3 nucleotide sequence: TGCGCCAGCAGATCGGGACAGGGGAACGAGCAGTACTTC. It codes for CASRSGQGNEQYF.

The J gene is TRBJ1-2, the V gene TRBV5-4; the D gene is possibly TRBD1 (6 bases). The CDR3 length is 15 residues. V was cut by 4 bases and J by 0 bases, with 13 bases left in between. Germline V gives CDR1 SGHNT, CDR2 YYREEE (reference sequence). CDR3 bases: TGTGCCAGCAGCCATCAGGGGATGGCTAACTATGGCTACACCTTC. This codes for CASSHQGMANYGYTF.

V usage is TRBV5-4 and J usage is TRBJ2-1; no definite D call. The CDR3 contains 14 residues. CDR1 and CDR2 from the germline V gene are SGHNT and YYREEE (reference sequence). The ends were cut back, 0 bases at V and 6 bases at J, with 10 bases in the middle. The CDR3 sequence: CASSLVLEVNEQFF. In nucleotides, the CDR3 is TGTGCCAGCAGCTTGGTACTCGAGGTCAATGAGCAGTTCTTC.

The chain employs TRBV3-1 (or the pseudogene TRBV3-2) and TRBJ1-4; no clear D gene. CDR3 length equals 14 residues. The germline V and J ends were trimmed by 2 bases and 6 bases, with 10 bases remaining between them. Per the germline V gene, CDR1 is LGHDT and CDR2 is YNNKEL (reference sequence). DNA of the CDR3: TGTGCCAGCAGCCAATTAGGGTATGATGAAAAACTGTTTTTT. This sequence encodes CASSQLGYDEKLFF.

The chain has TRBV5-1 and TRBJ1-4; perhaps TRBD1 as D (6 bases). Trimming stripped 0 bases from V and 5 bases from J, with 17 bases between. Germline-derived CDR1 and CDR2 are SGHRS and YFSETQ. This CDR3 has 17 amino acids. Written as DNA, the CDR3 is TGCGCCAGCAGCTTGGGTACCCTACAGGGACGAAATGAAAAACTGTTTTTT. This gives the protein CASSLGTLQGRNEKLFF. Drawing the rest from reference TRBV5-1 and TRBJ1-4, the complete variable domain is KAGVTQTPRYLIKTRGQQVTLSCSPISGHRSVSWYQQTPGQGLQFLFEYFSETQRNKGNFPGRFSGRQFSNSRSEMNVSTLELGDSALYLCASSLGTLQGRNEKLFFGSGTQLSVL.

This chain uses TRBV5-5 with TRBJ2-2; D unclear. The CDR3 consists of 13 residues. Germline loops: CDR1 SGHKS, CDR2 YYEKEE (reference sequence). Trimming shortened V by 5 bases and J by 3 bases, and 8 bases separated the two germline ends. CDR3 bases: TGTGCCAGCAGACCGACTTACACCGGGGAGCTGTTTTTT. Translated: CASRPTYTGELFF.

The V and J genes are TRBV28 and TRBJ2-2; 7 positions match TRBD2. The CDR3 extends over 14 amino acids. In germline, CDR1 is MDHEN, CDR2 SYDVKM. The J segment lost 1 base and the V segment lost 7 bases, leaving 3 bases of the junction unmatched. The CDR3 loop is CASTRGGNTGELFF. Here the CDR3 DNA reads TGTGCCAGCACCCGCGGGGGGAACACCGGGGAGCTGTTTTTT.

The chain recombines TRBV5-1 with TRBJ2-1, with D tentatively TRBD1 (6 bases). Germline V gene data show CDR1 as SGHRS and CDR2 as YFSETQ. This CDR3 has 15 amino acids. V was trimmed by 0 bases and J by 0 bases, leaving 7 bases between them. CDR3 in DNA: TGCGCCAGCAGCTTGGAGGGGGTCTCCTACAATGAGCAGTTCTTC. Encoded protein: CASSLEGVSYNEQFF.

This clone was observed once. This chain connects TRBV28 to TRBJ2-2; D is uncertain. V lost 1 base to trimming and J lost 6 bases, with 9 bases between them. The germline V gene has CDR1 MDHEN and CDR2 SYDVKM. The CDR3 runs 14 residues. CDR3 sequence reads: CASSLFEVSGELFF. DNA of the CDR3: TGTGCCAGCAGTTTATTCGAAGTGTCCGGGGAGCTGTTTTTT.

The V gene is TRBV7-2, the J gene TRBJ1-3, with 9 positions matching TRBD1. V was clipped by 5 bases and J by 2 bases; unmatched bases: 4. Germline assignment: CDR1 SGHTA and CDR2 FQGNSA. This CDR3 region has 15 residues. CDR3 DNA sequence: TGTGCCAGCAGCCACAGGACAGGGGCTGGAAACACCATATATTTT. Residues: CASSHRTGAGNTIYF.

V usage is TRBV27 and J usage is TRBJ2-3; perhaps TRBD2 as D (5 bases). Germline CDR1 MNHEY, CDR2 SMNVEV (reference sequence). V was shortened by 3 bases and J by 5 bases, with 9 bases between the two germline ends. The CDR3 contains 13 residues. The CDR3 DNA reads as TGTGCCAGCAGTTTGGTAGCGAGAGATACGCAGTATTTT. This sequence encodes CASSLVARDTQYF.

The chain employs TRBV15 and TRBJ2-1; no clear D gene. Germline V lookup: CDR1 LNHNV, CDR2 YYDKDF (reference sequence). The CDR3 spans 13 residues. The V end was cut by 1 base, the J end by 3 bases, with 4 bases between. As DNA, the CDR3 is TGTGCCACCAGCAGAGCTCTCTACAATGAGCAGTTCTTC. Amino acid sequence: CATSRALYNEQFF.

The chain couples TRBV6-5 to TRBJ2-3; D possibly corresponds to TRBD2 (5 bases). From germline, CDR1 is MNHEY and CDR2 SVGAGI. This CDR3 is built from 14 residues. V shed 5 bases and J shed 1 base, with 10 bases lying between them. The DNA of the CDR3 is TGTGCCAGCAGTCTACTTAGCGGCACAGATACGCAGTATTTT. Protein product: CASSLLSGTDTQYF.

This clone appeared a single time. The chain has TRBV6-5 and TRBJ2-1; 7 bases align to TRBD1. CDR3 length equals 13 residues. V lost 5 bases, J lost 6 bases, and 4 bases stayed unmatched. Germline V gives CDR1 MNHEY, CDR2 SVGAGI. The CDR3 here is CASSPRQGNEQFF. CDR3 bases: TGTGCCAGCAGTCCCCGACAGGGCAATGAGCAGTTCTTC.

This clone was seen a handful of times. J is TRBJ2-5 and V is TRBV7-8; possible D gene TRBD2, 6 bases. This CDR3 comprises 13 residues. V gave up 3 bases and J gave up 2 bases, with 7 bases separating them. The germline CDR1 and CDR2 sequences are SGHVS and FQNEAQ. CDR3 nucleotides: TGTGCCAGCAGCTTGGGGACTCAAGAGACCCAGTACTTC. Protein: CASSLGTQETQYF.

The chain employs TRBV6-5 and TRBJ1-6; D is unclear. The length of the CDR3 is 15 residues. V lost 0 bases to trimming and J lost 8 bases, with 11 bases between them. In germline, CDR1 is MNHEY, CDR2 SVGAGI. The DNA of the CDR3 is TGTGCCAGCAGTTACTCCAGGTTTAGGGATTCACCCCTCCACTTT. Its translation: CASSYSRFRDSPLHF.

This clone was seen once. This rearrangement joins TRBV11-2 to TRBJ1-4; a possible D gene is TRBD1 (5 bases). Germline assignment: CDR1 SGHAT and CDR2 FQNNGV. Trimming shortened V by 5 bases and J by 10 bases, and 14 bases separated the two germline ends. The CDR3 totals 13 residues. The CDR3 reads CASSPGTSGKLFF. CDR3 sequence (DNA): TGTGCCAGCAGCCCCGGGACCTCGGGAAAACTGTTTTTT.

The chain combines TRBV6-5 with TRBJ2-7, with TRBD1 identical over 7 bases. V shed 6 bases and J 9 bases; nucleotides not matched to a gene: 11. CDR3 size: 13 residues. Germline V CDR1 and CDR2: MNHEY, SVGAGI. The CDR3 loop is CASSPDRDYGQYF. The CDR3 DNA follows: TGTGCCAGCAGCCCAGACAGGGATTATGGGCAGTACTTC.

CDR3 coding DNA: TGTGCCAGCAGCACCCCCCCGACTAGCGGGGGGGGTGCCTACAATGAGCAGTTCTTC. Its translation is CASSTPPTSGGGAYNEQFF. The V gene is TRBV7-9, the J gene TRBJ2-1, with 14 bases that match TRBD2. Germline values: CDR1 SEHNR, CDR2 FQNEAQ (reference sequence). The ends lost 5 bases at V and 2 bases at J; junction bases unmatched: 11. The CDR3 has 19 amino acids.

This chain links TRBV6-6 with TRBJ2-7; 9 positions match TRBD1. Germline values: CDR1 MNHNY, CDR2 SVGAGI (reference sequence). The CDR3 contains 16 residues. With V trimmed by 5 bases and J by 0 bases, 8 bases remained unmatched. The CDR3 nucleotides are TGTGCCAGCAGTCAGACGGGACAGGGTCGCTCCTACGAGCAGTACTTC. Translated: CASSQTGQGRSYEQYF.

The V and J genes are TRBV10-3 and TRBJ2-7; weak D call: TRBD1 (8 bases). V lost 9 bases and J lost 0, with 12 bases in between. The CDR3 is 13 amino acids. Germline V gene data show CDR1 as ENHRY and CDR2 as SYGVKD. The CDR3 DNA sequence: TGTGCCATTAACAGGGGGGGCTCCTACGAGCAGTACTTC. This encodes CAINRGGSYEQYF.

The V call is TRBV7-9, the J call TRBJ2-7, with D possibly being TRBD2 (5 bases). Germline V CDR1 and CDR2: SEHNR, FQNEAQ (reference sequence). Trimming cost V 4 bases and J 0 bases, with 10 bases left between them. This CDR3 region has 14 residues. The CDR3 spells CASSSVGSSYEQYF. DNA of the CDR3: TGTGCCAGCAGCTCCGTGGGGAGCTCCTACGAGCAGTACTTC.

The chain recombines TRBV5-4 with TRBJ2-7, with D tentatively TRBD1 (5 bases). The CDR3 has 13 amino acids. V lost 0 bases, J lost 7 bases, and 11 bases lay in between. The V gene's germline CDR1 is SGHNT and CDR2 YYREEE (reference sequence). CDR3 residues: CASSLGTFLEQYF. Here the CDR3 DNA reads TGTGCCAGCAGCTTGGGGACATTCTTGGAGCAGTACTTC.

The chain joins TRBV9 to TRBJ2-5, with D uncertain. The germline V gene has CDR1 SGDLS and CDR2 YYNGEE. CDR3 length: 11 amino acids. Between the trimmed V and J ends, which lost 4 bases and 3 bases, there was a span of 4 bases. DNA for the CDR3: TGTGCCAGCAGCACCGAAGAGACCCAGTACTTC. Protein: CASSTEETQYF.

J is TRBJ1-1 and V is TRBV9; a possible D gene is TRBD1 (5 bases). V lost 3 bases to trimming and J lost 8 bases, with 20 bases between them. CDR1 and CDR2 from the germline V gene are SGDLS and YYNGEE. The CDR3 covers 15 residues. For the CDR3, the DNA is TGTGCCAGCAGCGCTCGGGACGGCGGGGGGACGGAAGCTTTCTTT. Translation: CASSARDGGGTEAFF.

This clone occurred once. The J gene is TRBJ2-5, the V gene TRBV5-4; the D call may be TRBD1 or TRBD2 (6 bases each). Germline V gene lookup returns CDR1 SGHNT and CDR2 YYREEE (reference sequence). The CDR3 spans 13 residues. V was pared by 4 bases and J by 4 bases, with 11 bases between. The CDR3 bases are TGTGCCAGCAGCGGGGGGCAGGTAGAGACCCAGTACTTC. It is translated as CASSGGQVETQYF.